This T cell receptor (beta chain) was sequenced during a study of blood T cell repertoires in COVID-19. Study details: The samples span acute and convalescent COVID-19 from the United States, Italy and Spain. T cells, B-cell-depleted T cells, or PBMCs supplied cDNA or gDNA.

This CDR3 contains 16 residues. Between the trimmed V and J ends, which lost 2 bases and 0 bases, there was a span of 12 bases. The V gene's germline CDR1 is SGHAT and CDR2 FQNNGV. This table comes from immunoSEQ multiplex PCR, and its TCRdb copy is limited to in-frame clones, with some not included. The data contain over 200,000 clones, around four fifths of them singletons. The source material was peripheral blood. The rearrangement uses TRBV11-2 and TRBJ2-3, with D tentatively TRBD2 (6 bases). The TCR sequence derives from a man aged 80 or over with acute or convalescent COVID-19. The CDR3 here is CASSLRRAGSTDTQYF. The DNA of the CDR3 is TGTGCCAGCAGCTTAAGGAGGGCGGGAAGCACAGATACGCAGTATTTT.